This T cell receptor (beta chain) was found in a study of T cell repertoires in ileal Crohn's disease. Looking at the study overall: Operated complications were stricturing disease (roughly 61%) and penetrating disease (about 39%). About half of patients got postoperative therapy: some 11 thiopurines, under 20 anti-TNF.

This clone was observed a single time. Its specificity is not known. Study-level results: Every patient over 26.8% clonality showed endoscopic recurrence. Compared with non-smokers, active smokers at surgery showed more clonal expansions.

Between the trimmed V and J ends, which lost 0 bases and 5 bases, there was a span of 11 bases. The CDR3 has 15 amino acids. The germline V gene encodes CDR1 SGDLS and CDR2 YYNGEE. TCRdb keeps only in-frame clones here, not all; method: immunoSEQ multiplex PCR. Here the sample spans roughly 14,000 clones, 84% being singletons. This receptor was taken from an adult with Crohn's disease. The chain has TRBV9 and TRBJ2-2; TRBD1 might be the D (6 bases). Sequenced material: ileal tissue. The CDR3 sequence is CASSVGGGITGELFF. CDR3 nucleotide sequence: TGTGCCAGCAGCGTAGGAGGGGGTATAACCGGGGAGCTGTTTTTT.